This entry is about one T cell receptor (beta chain). Its antigen remains unidentified. Rectal tissue came from one to two pinch biopsies taken at colonoscopy. This record belongs to a study of pediatric ulcerative colitis. Study results and caveats: Blood-rectal clonal overlap within each person was significantly higher in ulcerative colitis patients than controls.

The CDR3 has 19 residues. Germline V lookup: CDR1 ENHRY, CDR2 SYGVKD. V lost 3 bases and J lost 4; bases outside the gene matches: 13. Using immunoSEQ multiplex PCR, the repertoire was profiled, and TCRdb retains in-frame clones only, with some absent. Altogether 40,000 to 55,000 clones are present, 78% being singletons, with the ten largest covering about 4%. The sequence came from a girl under 18 with moderate ulcerative colitis. Sequences were obtained from gut tissue. The chain links TRBV10-3 to TRBJ2-3; TRBD2 matches 13 bases. The CDR3 nucleotides read TGTGCCATCAGTGACCCCAGTACACTAGCGGGAGGGGTATCAGATACGCAGTATTTT. Its translation is CAISDPSTLAGGVSDTQYF.